This section outlines one T cell receptor (beta chain) sequence together with its context. Its target is not known. The data are from a study of CD8+CD57+ T cells in acquired aplastic anemia. Across the whole study: The average for DNA from sorted CD4+ and CD8+ cells was 3 to 3.5 ug.

Whole-study findings and limits: Fewer than 30 CD8+ CDR3 sequences were shared between patients and controls. CD8+ Simpson's diversity showed no significant patient-control difference.

CDR1 is SGHTA, CDR2 FQGNSA, per germline. V was pared by 5 bases and J by 6 bases, with 13 bases between. The CDR3 consists of 13 residues. Investigators profiled TCR beta VDJ and CDR3 from genomic DNA template. TCRdb recomputed calls from the reads with MiXCR, one row per CDR3 protein. This table has about 270,000 distinct CDR3 sequences, approximately 55% appearing once. The sequencing input was sorted CD4+, CD8+, or CD8+CD57+ T cells (not recorded which) from PBMCs. J is TRBJ2-5 and V is TRBV7-2, with D maybe TRBD2 (5 bases). The TCR comes from a human donor with severe aplastic anemia or a healthy control (not recorded which). For the CDR3, the DNA is TGTGCCAGCAGCCCACCGAGGGAAAAGACCCAGTACTTC. Amino acids: CASSPPREKTQYF.